This TCR beta chain is drawn from a study of monozygotic twins with inflammatory bowel disease. Staff drew an approximately 2.5 ml blood sample from each donor. It was from whole blood, with no T cell sorting, that total RNA was isolated. The quantity of total RNA per TCR library was roughly 3,800 ng. Each of TCRalpha and TCRbeta cDNA went through two nested PCRs, lasting about 15 and 9 cycles. TCRdb re-analyzed the 5' RACE reads; it lists each CDR3 protein once, without DNA. The ten top clones account for around 2%, within a sample of approximately 340,000 distinct CDR3 sequences. CDR3 length equals 11 residues. CDR1 is DFQATT, CDR2 SNEGSKA, per germline (reference sequence).

J is TRBJ2-7 and V is TRBV20-1. Sequencing was done on a sample of blood. The origin of this receptor is a human donor with ulcerative colitis or Crohn's disease, or a healthy co-twin of an affected twin (not recorded which). CDR3 region: CSARHDYEQYF.